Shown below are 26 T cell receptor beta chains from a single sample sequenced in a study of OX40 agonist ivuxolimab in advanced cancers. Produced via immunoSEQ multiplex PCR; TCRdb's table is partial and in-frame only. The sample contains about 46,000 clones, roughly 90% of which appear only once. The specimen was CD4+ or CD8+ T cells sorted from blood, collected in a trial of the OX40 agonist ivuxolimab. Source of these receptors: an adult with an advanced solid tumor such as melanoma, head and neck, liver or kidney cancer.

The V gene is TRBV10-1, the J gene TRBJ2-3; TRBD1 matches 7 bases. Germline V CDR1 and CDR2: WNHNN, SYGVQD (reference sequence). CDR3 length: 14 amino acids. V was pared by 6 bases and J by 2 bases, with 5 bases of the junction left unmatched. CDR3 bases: TGCGCCAGCAGCGGACAGGATTACACAGATACGCAGTATTTT. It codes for CASSGQDYTDTQYF.

The CDR3 loop reads CASSFVGSLYEQYV. The CDR3 coding sequence is TGTGCCAGCAGTTTTGTGGGCTCTCTCTACGAGCAGTACGTC. The gene calls are TRBV27 and TRBJ2-7; no firm D call. Trimming took off 3 bases at V and 3 bases at J, with 12 bases between the two ends. From germline, CDR1 is MNHEY and CDR2 SMNVEV (reference sequence). The CDR3 covers 14 residues.

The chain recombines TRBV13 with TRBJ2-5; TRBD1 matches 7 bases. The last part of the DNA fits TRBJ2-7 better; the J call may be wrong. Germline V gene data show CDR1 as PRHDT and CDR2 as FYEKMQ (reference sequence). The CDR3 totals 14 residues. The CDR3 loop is CASSERDSPYEQYF. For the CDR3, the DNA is TGTGCCAGCAGCGAAAGGGACAGTCCCTACGAGCAGTACTTC.

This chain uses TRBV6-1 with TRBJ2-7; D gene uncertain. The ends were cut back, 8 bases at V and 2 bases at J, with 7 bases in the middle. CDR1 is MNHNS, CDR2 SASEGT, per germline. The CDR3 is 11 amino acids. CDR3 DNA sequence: TGTGCCAGCTCCTGGGCCTACGAGCAGTACTTC. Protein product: CASSWAYEQYF.

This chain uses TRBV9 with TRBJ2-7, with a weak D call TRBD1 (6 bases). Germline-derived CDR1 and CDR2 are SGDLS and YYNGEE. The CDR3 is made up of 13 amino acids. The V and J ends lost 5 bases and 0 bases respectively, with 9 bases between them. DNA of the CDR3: TGTGCCAGCAGTCAGGACAGCTCCTACGAGCAGTACTTC. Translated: CASSQDSSYEQYF.

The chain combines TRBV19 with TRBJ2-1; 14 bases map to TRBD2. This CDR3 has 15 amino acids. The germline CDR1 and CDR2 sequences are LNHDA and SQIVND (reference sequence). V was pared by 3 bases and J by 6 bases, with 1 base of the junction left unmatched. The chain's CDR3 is CASSIGTSGSNEQFF. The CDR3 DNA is TGTGCCAGTAGTATCGGGACTAGCGGGAGCAATGAGCAGTTCTTC.

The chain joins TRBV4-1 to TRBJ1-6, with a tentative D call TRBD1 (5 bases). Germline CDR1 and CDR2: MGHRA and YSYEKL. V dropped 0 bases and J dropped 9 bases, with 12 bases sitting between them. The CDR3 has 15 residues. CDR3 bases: TGCGCCAGCAGCCAAGATAAGGGACTGAGTTCACCCCTCCACTTT. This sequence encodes CASSQDKGLSSPLHF.

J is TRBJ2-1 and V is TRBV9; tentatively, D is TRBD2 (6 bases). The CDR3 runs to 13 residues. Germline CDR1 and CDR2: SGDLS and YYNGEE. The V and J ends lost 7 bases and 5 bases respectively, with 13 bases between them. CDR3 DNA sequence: TGTGCCAGCGGGAGTGGAGGGAACAATGAGCAGTTCTTC. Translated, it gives CASGSGGNNEQFF.

Here the CDR3 DNA reads TGTGCCAGCAGCCCGACTGGGGCTCGGAACACTGAAGCTTTCTTT. Its protein is CASSPTGARNTEAFF. The rearrangement joins TRBV9 to TRBJ1-1, with a weak D call TRBD1 (5 bases). Trimming stripped 4 bases from V and 1 base from J, with 14 bases between. The V gene's germline CDR1 is SGDLS and CDR2 YYNGEE. The CDR3 has 15 amino acids.

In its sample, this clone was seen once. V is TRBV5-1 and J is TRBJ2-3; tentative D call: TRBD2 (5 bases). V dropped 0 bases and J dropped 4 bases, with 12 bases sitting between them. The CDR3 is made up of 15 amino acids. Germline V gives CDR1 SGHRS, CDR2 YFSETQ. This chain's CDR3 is CASSLGGQIADTQYF. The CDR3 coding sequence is TGCGCCAGCAGCTTGGGAGGGCAGATCGCAGATACGCAGTATTTT. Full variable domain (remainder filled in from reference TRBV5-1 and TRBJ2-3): KAGVTQTPRYLIKTRGQQVTLSCSPISGHRSVSWYQQTPGQGLQFLFEYFSETQRNKGNFPGRFSGRQFSNSRSEMNVSTLELGDSALYLCASSLGGQIADTQYFGPGTRLTVL.

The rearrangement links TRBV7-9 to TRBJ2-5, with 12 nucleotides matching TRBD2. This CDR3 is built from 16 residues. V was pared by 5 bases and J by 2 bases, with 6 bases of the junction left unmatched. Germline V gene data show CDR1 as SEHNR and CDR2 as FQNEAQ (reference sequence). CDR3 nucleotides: TGTGCCAGCAGCGACACTAGCGGGGGGACTCAAGAGACCCAGTACTTC. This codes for CASSDTSGGTQETQYF.

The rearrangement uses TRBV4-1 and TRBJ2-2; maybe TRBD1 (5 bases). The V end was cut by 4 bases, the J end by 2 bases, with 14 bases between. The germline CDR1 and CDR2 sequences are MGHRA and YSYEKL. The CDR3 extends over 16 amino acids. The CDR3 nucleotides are TGCGCCAGCAGCCTGCGTGGGGCCCCAAACACCGGGGAGCTGTTTTTT. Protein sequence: CASSLRGAPNTGELFF.

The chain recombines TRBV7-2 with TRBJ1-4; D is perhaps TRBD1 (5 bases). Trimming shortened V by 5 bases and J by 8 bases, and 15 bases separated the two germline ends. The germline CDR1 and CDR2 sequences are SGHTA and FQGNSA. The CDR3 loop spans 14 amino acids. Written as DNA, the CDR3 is TGTGCCAGCAGCCCGGGTTTGGGGGGAGAAAAACTGTTTTTT. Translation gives CASSPGLGGEKLFF.

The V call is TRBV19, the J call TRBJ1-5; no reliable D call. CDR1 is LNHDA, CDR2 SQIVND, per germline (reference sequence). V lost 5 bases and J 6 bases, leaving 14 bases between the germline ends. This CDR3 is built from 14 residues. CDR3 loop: CASSSGKGTQPQHF. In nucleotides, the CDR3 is TGTGCCAGTAGTTCCGGGAAAGGTACTCAGCCCCAGCATTTT.

CDR3 protein: CAISAVGGAQETQYF. The CDR3 nucleotides are TGTGCCATCAGTGCAGTGGGGGGGGCCCAAGAGACCCAGTACTTC. The rearrangement links TRBV10-3 to TRBJ2-5, with D possibly being TRBD2 (7 bases). This CDR3 is 15 amino acids long. The germline V gene encodes CDR1 ENHRY and CDR2 SYGVKD. V dropped 4 bases and J dropped 1 base, with 13 bases sitting between them.

The CDR3 nucleotides are TGTGCCAGCCGTGGGCTAGCGGGGAACAATGAGCAGTTCTTC. This encodes CASRGLAGNNEQFF. This chain connects TRBV28 to TRBJ2-1, with TRBD2 matching over 9 bases. Losses at the gene ends were 8 bases for V and 5 bases for J; bases not matched to a gene: 7. CDR3 length equals 14 residues. CDR1 is MDHEN and CDR2 is SYDVKM in the germline V gene.

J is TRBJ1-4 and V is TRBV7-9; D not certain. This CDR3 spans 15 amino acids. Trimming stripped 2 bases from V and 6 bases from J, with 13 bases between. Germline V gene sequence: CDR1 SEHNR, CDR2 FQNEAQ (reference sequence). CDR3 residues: CASSLLGPTDEKLFF. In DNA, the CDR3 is TGTGCCAGCAGCTTACTCGGGCCAACGGATGAAAAACTGTTTTTT.

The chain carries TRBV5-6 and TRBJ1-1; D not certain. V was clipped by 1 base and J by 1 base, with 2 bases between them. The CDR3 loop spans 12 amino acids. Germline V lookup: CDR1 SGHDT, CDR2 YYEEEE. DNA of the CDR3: TGTGCCAGCAGCTTGTGGAACACTGAAGCTTTCTTT. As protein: CASSLWNTEAFF.

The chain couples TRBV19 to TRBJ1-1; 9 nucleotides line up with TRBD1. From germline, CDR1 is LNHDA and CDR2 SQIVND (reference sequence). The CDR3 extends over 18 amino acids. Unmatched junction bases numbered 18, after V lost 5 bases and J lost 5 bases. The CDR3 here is CASSVLPPGTGRNTEAFF. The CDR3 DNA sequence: TGTGCCAGTAGTGTTCTACCGCCCGGGACAGGGCGGAATACTGAAGCTTTCTTT.

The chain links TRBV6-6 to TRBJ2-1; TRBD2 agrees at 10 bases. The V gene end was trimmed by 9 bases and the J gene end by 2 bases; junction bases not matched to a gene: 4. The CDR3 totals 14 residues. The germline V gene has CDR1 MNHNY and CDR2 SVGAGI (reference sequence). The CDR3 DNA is TGTGCCAGTAGCGGGGGGCCCGCCTACAATGAGCAGTTCTTC. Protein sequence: CASSGGPAYNEQFF.

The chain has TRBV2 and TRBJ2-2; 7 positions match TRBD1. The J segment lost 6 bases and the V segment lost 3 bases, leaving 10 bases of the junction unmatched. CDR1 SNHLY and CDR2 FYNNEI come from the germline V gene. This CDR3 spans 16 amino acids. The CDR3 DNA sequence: TGTGCCAGCAGTGACCGACAGGGATTTAGGTCCGGGGAGCTGTTTTTT. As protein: CASSDRQGFRSGELFF.

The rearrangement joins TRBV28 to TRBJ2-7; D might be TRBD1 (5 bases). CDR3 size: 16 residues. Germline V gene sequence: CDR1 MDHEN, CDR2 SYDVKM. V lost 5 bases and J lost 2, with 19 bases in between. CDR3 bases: TGTGCCAGCAGTAAATATAGTGGGGCCGTCCCCTACGAGCAGTACGTC. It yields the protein CASSKYSGAVPYEQYV.

CDR3 sequence (DNA): TGTGCCAGCAGCTTAGTAGGGATGAACACTGAAGCTTTCTTT. Amino acids: CASSLVGMNTEAFF. The rearrangement joins TRBV7-6 to TRBJ1-1, with D unresolved. Germline V gene data show CDR1 as SGHVS and CDR2 as FNYEAQ. The V end lost 1 base, the J end lost 0 bases, and 6 bases lay between the germline ends. The CDR3 contains 14 residues.

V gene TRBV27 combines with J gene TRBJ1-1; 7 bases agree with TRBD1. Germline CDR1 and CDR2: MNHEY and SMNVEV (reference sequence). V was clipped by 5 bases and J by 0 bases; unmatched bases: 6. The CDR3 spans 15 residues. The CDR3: CASSTRQGMNTEAFF. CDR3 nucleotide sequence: TGTGCCAGCAGTACGCGACAGGGAATGAACACTGAAGCTTTCTTT.

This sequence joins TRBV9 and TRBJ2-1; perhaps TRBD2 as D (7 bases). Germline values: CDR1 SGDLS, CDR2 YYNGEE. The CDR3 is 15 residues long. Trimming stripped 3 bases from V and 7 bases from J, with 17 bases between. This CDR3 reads CASSAFGGAENEQFF. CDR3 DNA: TGTGCCAGCAGCGCCTTTGGGGGGGCCGAAAATGAGCAGTTCTTC.

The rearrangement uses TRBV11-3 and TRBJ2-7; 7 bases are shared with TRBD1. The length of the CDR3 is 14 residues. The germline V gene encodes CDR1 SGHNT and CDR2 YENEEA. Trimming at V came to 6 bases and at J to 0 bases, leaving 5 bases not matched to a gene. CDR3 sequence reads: CASSNDRDSYEQYF. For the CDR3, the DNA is TGTGCCAGCAGTAACGACAGGGACTCCTACGAGCAGTACTTC.